Given below is one TCR beta chain in context. The antigen remains undetermined. TCRdb used MiXCR to reprocess the RT-PCR reads, holding one entry per CDR3 protein. The data contain some 500,000 distinct CDR3 sequences, 10% to 15% of them singletons. These data come from a study of response to subunit inactivated influenza vaccine. Whole-study findings and limits: The study's authors posited that every seasonal influenza vaccination enlists few new T cells.

Material: PBMCs from blood, obtained more than 35 days after vaccination. This TCR was recovered from a man between 45 and 60 years old who received an inactivated influenza vaccine.

In DNA form, the CDR3 reads TGTGCCAGCAGCCAAGTCCCGATGGAAAAACTGTTTTTT. Amino acid sequence: CASSQVPMEKLFF. V is TRBV3-1 and J is TRBJ1-4; D uncertain. The CDR3 loop spans 13 amino acids. CDR1 LGHDT and CDR2 YNNKEL come from the germline V gene (reference sequence). V was pared by 1 base and J by 8 bases, with 8 bases between.